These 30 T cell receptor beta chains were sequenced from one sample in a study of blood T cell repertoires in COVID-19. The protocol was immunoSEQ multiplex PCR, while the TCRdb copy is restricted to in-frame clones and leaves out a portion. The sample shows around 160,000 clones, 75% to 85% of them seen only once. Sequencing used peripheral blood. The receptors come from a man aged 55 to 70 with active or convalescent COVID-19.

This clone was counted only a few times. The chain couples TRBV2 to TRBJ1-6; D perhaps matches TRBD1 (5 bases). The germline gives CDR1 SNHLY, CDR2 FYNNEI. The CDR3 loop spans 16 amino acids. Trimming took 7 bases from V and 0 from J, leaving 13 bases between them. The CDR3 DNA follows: TGTGCCAGCAATGGGGCACTTACCTCCTATAATTCACCCCTCCACTTT. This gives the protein CASNGALTSYNSPLHF.

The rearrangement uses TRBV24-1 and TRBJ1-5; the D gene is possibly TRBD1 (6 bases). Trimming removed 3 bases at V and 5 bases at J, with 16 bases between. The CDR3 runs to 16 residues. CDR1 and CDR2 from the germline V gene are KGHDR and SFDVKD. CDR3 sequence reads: CATSDPRGGQDQPQHF. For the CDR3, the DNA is TGTGCCACCAGTGATCCCCGGGGGGGGCAAGATCAGCCCCAGCATTTT.

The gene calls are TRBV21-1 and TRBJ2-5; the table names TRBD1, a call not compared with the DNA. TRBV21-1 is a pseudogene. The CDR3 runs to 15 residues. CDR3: CASSKKTGFSETQYF. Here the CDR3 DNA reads TGTGCCAGCAGCAAAAAGACAGGATTTTCAGAGACCCAGTACTTC.

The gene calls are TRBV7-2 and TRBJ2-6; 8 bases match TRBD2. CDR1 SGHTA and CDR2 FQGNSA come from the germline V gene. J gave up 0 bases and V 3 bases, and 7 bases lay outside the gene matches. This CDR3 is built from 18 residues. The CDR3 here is CASSLLAGGNSGANVLTF. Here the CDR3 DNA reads TGTGCCAGCAGCTTGTTGGCGGGAGGTAACTCTGGGGCCAACGTCCTGACTTTC.

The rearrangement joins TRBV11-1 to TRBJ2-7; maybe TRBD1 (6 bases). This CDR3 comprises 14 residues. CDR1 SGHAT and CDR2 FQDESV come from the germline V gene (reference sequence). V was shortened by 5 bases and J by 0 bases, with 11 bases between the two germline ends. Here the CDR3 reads CASSLTGLSYEQYF. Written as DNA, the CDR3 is TGTGCCAGCAGCCTGACAGGCCTCTCCTACGAGCAGTACTTC.

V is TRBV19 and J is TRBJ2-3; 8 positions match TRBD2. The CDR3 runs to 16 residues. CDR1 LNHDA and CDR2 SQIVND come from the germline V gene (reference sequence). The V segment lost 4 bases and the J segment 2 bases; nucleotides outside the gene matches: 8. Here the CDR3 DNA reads TGTGCCAGTAGTACTATGGGCGGGAGGACCACAGATACGCAGTATTTT. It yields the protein CASSTMGGRTTDTQYF.

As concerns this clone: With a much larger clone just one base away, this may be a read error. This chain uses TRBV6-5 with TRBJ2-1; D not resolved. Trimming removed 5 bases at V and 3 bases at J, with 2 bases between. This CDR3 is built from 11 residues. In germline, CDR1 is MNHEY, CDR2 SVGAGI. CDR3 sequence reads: CASSLYNEQFF. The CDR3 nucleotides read TGTGCCAGCAGTCTCTACAATGAGCAGTTCTTC.

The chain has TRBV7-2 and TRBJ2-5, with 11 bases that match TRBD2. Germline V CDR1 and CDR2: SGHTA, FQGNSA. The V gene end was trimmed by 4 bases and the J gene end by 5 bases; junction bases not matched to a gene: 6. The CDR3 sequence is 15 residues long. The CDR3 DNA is TGTGCCAGCAGCTCAAATAGCGGGAGGGCGGAGACCCAGTACTTC. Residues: CASSSNSGRAETQYF.

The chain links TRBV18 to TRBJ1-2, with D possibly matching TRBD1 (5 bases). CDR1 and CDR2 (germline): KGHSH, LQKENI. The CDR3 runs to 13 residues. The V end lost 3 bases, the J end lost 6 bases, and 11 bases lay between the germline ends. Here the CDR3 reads CASSPDSQNGYTF. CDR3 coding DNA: TGTGCCAGCTCACCTGACAGCCAAAATGGCTACACCTTC.

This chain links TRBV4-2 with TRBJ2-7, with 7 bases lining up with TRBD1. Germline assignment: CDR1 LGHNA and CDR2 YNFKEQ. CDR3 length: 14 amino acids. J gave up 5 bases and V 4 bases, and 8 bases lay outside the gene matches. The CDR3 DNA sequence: TGTGCCAGCAGCCCGCAGCGACAGGGCAACGAGCAGTACTTC. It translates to CASSPQRQGNEQYF.

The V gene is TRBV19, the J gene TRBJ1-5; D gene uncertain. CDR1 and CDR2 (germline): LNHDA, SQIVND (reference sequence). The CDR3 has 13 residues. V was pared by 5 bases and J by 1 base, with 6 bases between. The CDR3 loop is CASSSRSNQPQHF. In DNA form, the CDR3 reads TGTGCCAGTAGTTCCCGGAGCAATCAGCCCCAGCATTTT.

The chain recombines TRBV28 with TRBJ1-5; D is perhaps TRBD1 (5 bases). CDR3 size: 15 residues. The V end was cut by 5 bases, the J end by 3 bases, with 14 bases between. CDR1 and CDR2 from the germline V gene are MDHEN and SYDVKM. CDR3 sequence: CASSGTDVTNQPQHF. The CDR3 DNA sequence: TGTGCCAGCAGTGGGACTGACGTGACCAATCAGCCCCAGCATTTT.

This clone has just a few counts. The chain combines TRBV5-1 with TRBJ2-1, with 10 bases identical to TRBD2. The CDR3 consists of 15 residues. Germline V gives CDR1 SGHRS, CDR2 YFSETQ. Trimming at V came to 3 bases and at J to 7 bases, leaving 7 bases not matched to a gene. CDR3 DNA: TGCGCCAGCAGCTCAGCGGGAGGGCGAAAAAATGAGCAGTTCTTC. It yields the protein CASSSAGGRKNEQFF.

CDR3 nucleotides: TGTGCCAGCAGGGGGACTAGCGTAGGGGAGCAGTACTTC. Translation gives CASRGTSVGEQYF. V is TRBV3-1 (or the pseudogene TRBV3-2) and J is TRBJ2-7; TRBD2 matches at 10 bases. There are 13 residues in the CDR3. V lost 6 bases, J lost 7 bases, and 6 bases stayed unmatched. The germline V gene encodes CDR1 LGHDT and CDR2 YNNKEL (reference sequence).

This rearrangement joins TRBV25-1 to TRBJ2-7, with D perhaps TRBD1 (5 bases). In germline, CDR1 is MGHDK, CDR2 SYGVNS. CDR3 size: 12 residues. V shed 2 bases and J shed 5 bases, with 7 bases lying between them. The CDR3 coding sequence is TGTGCCAGCAGTGAAGACAGCGACGAGCAGTACTTC. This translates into CASSEDSDEQYF.

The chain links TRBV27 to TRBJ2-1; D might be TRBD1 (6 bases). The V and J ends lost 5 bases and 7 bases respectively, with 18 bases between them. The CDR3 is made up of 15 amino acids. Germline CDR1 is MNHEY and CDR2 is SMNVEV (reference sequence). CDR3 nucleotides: TGTGCCAGCAGTCCACAGGGTCGCGTACCTAATGAGCAGTTCTTC. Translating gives CASSPQGRVPNEQFF.

CDR3 in amino acids: CASSPGQGSNEQFF. Here the CDR3 DNA reads TGTGCCAGCAGCCCCGGACAGGGGAGCAATGAGCAGTTCTTC. The chain uses TRBV11-3 and TRBJ2-1, with TRBD1 matching over 9 bases. CDR3 length: 14 amino acids. Looked up from germline, CDR1 is SGHNT and CDR2 is YENEEA. V gave up 5 bases and J gave up 6 bases; unmatched junction bases: 5. Full variable domain (missing parts from reference TRBV11-3 and TRBJ2-1): EAGVVQSPRYKIIEKKQPVAFWCNPISGHNTLYWYLQNLGQGPELLIRYENEEAVDDSQLPKDRFSAERLKGVDSTLKIQPAELGDSAVYLCASSPGQGSNEQFFGPGTRLTVL.

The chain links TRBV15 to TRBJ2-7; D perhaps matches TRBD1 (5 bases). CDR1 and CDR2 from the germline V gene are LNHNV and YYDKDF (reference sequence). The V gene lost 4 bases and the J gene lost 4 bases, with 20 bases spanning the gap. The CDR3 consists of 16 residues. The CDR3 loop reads CATSNVQWGSRYEQYF. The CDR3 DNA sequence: TGTGCCACCAGCAATGTTCAGTGGGGCAGTAGGTACGAGCAGTACTTC. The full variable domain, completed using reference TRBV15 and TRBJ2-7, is DAMVIQNPRYQVTQFGKPVTLSCSQTLNHNVMYWYQQKSSQAPKLLFHYYDKDFNNEADTPDNFQSRRPNTSFCFLDIRSPGLGDTAMYLCATSNVQWGSRYEQYFGPGTRLTVT.

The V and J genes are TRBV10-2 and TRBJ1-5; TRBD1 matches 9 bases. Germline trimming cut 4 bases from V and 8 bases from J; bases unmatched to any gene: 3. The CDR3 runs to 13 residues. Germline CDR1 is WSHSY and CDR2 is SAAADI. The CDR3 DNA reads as TGCGCCAGCAGTGGGACAGGGGAAGAGCCCCAGCATTTT. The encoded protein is CASSGTGEEPQHF.

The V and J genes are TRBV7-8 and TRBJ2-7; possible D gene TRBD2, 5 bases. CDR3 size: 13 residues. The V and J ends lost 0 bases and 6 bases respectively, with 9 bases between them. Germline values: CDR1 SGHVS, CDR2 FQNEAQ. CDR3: CASSLADYIEQYF. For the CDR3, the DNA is TGTGCCAGCAGCTTAGCCGACTACATCGAGCAGTACTTC.

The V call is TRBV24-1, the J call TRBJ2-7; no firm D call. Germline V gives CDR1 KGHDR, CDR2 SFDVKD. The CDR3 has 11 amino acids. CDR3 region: CAHPRSYEQYF. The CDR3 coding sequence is TGTGCTCACCCGCGGAGCTACGAGCAGTACTTC.

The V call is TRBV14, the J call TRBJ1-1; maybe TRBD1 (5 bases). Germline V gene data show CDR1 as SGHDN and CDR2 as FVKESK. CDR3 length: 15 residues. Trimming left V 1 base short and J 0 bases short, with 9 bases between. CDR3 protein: CASSQVTGMNTEAFF. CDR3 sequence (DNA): TGTGCCAGCAGCCAAGTCACAGGAATGAACACTGAAGCTTTCTTT.

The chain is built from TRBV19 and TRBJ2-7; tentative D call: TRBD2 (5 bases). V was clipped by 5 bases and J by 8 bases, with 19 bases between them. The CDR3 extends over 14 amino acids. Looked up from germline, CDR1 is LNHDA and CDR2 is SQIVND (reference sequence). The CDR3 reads CASSPAAGLGKQYF. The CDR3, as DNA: TGTGCCAGTAGTCCGGCGGCGGGTCTCGGGAAGCAGTACTTC.

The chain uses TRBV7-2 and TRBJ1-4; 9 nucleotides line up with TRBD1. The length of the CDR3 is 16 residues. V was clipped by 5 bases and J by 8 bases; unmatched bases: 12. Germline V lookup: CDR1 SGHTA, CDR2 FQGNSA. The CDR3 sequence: CASSPRDGTGREKLFF. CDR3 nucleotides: TGTGCCAGCAGCCCCCGGGACGGGACAGGGCGAGAAAAACTGTTTTTT.

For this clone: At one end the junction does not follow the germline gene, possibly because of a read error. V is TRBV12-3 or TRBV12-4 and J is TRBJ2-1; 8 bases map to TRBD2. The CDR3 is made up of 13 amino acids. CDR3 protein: CASSTKPGTSAVF. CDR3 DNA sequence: TGTGCCAGCAGTACCAAACCCGGGACTAGTGCTGTCTTC.

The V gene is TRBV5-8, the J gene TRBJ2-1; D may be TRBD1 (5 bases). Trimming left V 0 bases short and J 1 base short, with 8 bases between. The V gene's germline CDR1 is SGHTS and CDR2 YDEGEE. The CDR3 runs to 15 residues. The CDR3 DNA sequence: TGTGCCAGCAGCTTGGGACAGCCGTCCTACAATGAGCAGTTCTTC. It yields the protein CASSLGQPSYNEQFF.

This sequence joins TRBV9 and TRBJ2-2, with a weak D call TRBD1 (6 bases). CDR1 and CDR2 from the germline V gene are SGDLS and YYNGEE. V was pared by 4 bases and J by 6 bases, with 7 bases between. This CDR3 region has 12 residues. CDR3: CASSYRAGELFF. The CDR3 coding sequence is TGTGCCAGCAGCTACAGGGCCGGGGAGCTGTTTTTT.

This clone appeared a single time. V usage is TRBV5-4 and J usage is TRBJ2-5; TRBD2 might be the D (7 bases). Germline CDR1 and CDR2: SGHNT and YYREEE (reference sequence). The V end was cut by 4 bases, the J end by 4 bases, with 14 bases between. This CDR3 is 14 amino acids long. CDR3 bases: TGTGCCAGCAGCGAGGGGGGGGCGGGAGAGACCCAGTACTTC. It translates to CASSEGGAGETQYF.

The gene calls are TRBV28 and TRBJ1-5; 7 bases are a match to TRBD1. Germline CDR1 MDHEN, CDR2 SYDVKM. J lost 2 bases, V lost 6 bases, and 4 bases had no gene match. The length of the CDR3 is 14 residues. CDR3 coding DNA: TGTGCCAGCAGCAAAGGGACAGGCAATCAGCCCCAGCATTTT. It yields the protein CASSKGTGNQPQHF.

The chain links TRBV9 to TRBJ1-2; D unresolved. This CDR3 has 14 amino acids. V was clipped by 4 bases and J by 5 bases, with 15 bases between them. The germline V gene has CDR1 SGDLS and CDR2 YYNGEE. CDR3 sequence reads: CASSSNNYGYGYTF. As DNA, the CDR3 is TGTGCCAGCAGCTCAAACAACTACGGGTATGGCTACACCTTC. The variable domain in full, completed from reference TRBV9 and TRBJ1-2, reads DSGVTQTPKHLITATGQRVTLRCSPRSGDLSVYWYQQSLDQGLQFLIQYYNGEERAKGNILERFSAQQFPDLHSELNLSSLELGDSALYFCASSSNNYGYGYTFGSGTRLTVV.